The T cell receptor (beta chain) under discussion was sequenced for a study of Graves' ophthalmopathy and Graves' hyperthyroidism. CDR1 is MNHNS and CDR2 is SASEGT in the germline V gene. V lost 4 bases, J lost 2 bases, and 2 bases stayed unmatched. The CDR3 spans 14 residues. Study-level findings and limits: Most thyroid-expanded clonotypes exceeding 0.001 frequency were also found in blood.

Moderately to severely active ophthalmopathy under 3 months, CAS at least 3, NOSPECS at least 4. Ten or more counts support this clonotype. What it recognizes is unknown. RNA transcripts were the template, and TCR beta CDR3 regions were amplified from them. First-round RT-PCR relied on HTBI primers, and a second-round multiplex PCR came next. A single record per CDR3 protein comes from TCRdb applying MiXCR to the multiplex PCR reads. The table records under 250,000 distinct CDR3 sequences, approximately 21% of them present only once. Sequenced input: peripheral blood. The V call is TRBV6-1, the J call TRBJ1-5, with 7 positions matching TRBD1. The receptor's source is a woman in her forties or fifties with Graves' ophthalmopathy. The chain's CDR3 is CASSADRGNQPQHF. In DNA form, the CDR3 reads TGTGCCAGCAGTGCAGACAGGGGCAATCAGCCCCAGCATTTT.